This T cell receptor beta chain was captured by sequencing in a study of cytomegalovirus exposure and HLA in healthy donors. Primers for the PCR totalled 60 Vbeta and 13 Jbeta. Assay used: immunoSEQ multiplex PCR; TCRdb lists only in-frame clones, some missing. The sample includes more than 110,000 clones. This CDR3 comprises 15 residues. Trimming shortened V by 0 bases and J by 0 bases, and 8 bases separated the two germline ends. Germline CDR1 is LGHNA and CDR2 is YNFKEQ. The material sequenced was PBMCs. This receptor was taken from a man aged 35-49 years in good health and CMV-seronegative. V is TRBV4-2 and J is TRBJ1-2; D not certain. Here the CDR3 DNA reads TGTGCCAGCAGCCAAGATGGAGTAGCTAACTATGGCTACACCTTC. Translation: CASSQDGVANYGYTF.